Below, 26 T cell receptor beta chains from the same sample are listed, as sequenced in a study of tumor and adjacent non-tumor tissue in lung cancer. No cell sorting was done before RNA was extracted from the tissue. Three rounds of nested PCR, following a modified ARM-PCR protocol, produced the TCRbeta library. TCRdb redid the calling of the multiplex PCR reads with MiXCR, one entry per CDR3 protein. This sample has under 95,000 distinct CDR3 sequences, with roughly two thirds found just once. Sequencing used lung tumor tissue. Receptor source: a man aged 70 or older with non-small cell lung cancer.

About this clonotype: The CDR3 does not end in the conserved phenylalanine or tryptophan, so this is likely a read error. The chain links TRBV29-1 to TRBJ2-2; 11 positions match TRBD2. Germline CDR1 reads SQVTM; CDR2 reads ANQGSEA. The CDR3 sequence is 15 residues long. The chain's CDR3 is CSVDWLAGGSGELFL. The DNA of the CDR3 is TGCAGCGTTGATTGGCTAGCGGGAGGCTCCGGAGAGCTGTTTCTT.

V and J are TRBV6-1 and TRBJ2-5, with a tentative D call TRBD1 (7 bases). Trimming left V 5 bases short and J 7 bases short, with 14 bases between. From germline, CDR1 is MNHNS and CDR2 SASEGT. The length of the CDR3 is 13 residues. The CDR3 sequence: CASSRGQGGTQYF. The DNA for the CDR3 is TGTGCCAGCAGTAGGGGGCAGGGGGGGACCCAGTACTTC.

This clonotype was detected only a few times. This rearrangement joins TRBV20-1 to TRBJ2-7; TRBD1 agrees at 7 bases. Germline V gives CDR1 DFQATT, CDR2 SNEGSKA (reference sequence). The CDR3 length is 15 residues. Germline trimming cut 3 bases from V and 2 bases from J; bases unmatched to any gene: 10. Here the CDR3 reads CSASPPKQGAYEQYF. DNA for the CDR3: TGCAGTGCTAGTCCCCCGAAGCAGGGGGCCTACGAGCAGTACTTC.

This clonotype was detected only once. A much larger clone lies a single base off, so this may be a read error. V is TRBV7-8 and J is TRBJ1-1; D not resolved. The germline V gene has CDR1 SGHVS and CDR2 FQNEAQ. The V gene lost 5 bases and the J gene lost 6 bases, with 16 bases spanning the gap. This CDR3 has 14 residues. Here the CDR3 DNA reads TGTGCCAGCAGCCAAGGACCGAGCACCCCTGAAGCTTTCTTT. Its translation: CASSQGPSTPEAFF.

This rearrangement joins TRBV6-1 to TRBJ2-5, with 9 bases fitting TRBD1. The junction had 3 bases not matched to a gene; V was cut back by 6 bases and J by 4 bases. CDR1 and CDR2 (germline): MNHNS, SASEGT. The CDR3 runs 13 residues. The CDR3 region is CASRGQGRETQYF. DNA for the CDR3: TGTGCCAGCAGGGGACAGGGTAGAGAGACCCAGTACTTC.

As to this clonotype: One end of the junction varies from germline; a read error may be responsible. This chain uses TRBV4-1 with TRBJ2-7; 7 nucleotides match TRBD1. Germline V lookup: CDR1 MGHRA, CDR2 YSYEKL. The CDR3 spans 15 residues. Here the CDR3 reads CTSSKGTVGFDEQYF. CDR3 coding DNA: TGCACCAGCAGCAAGGGGACAGTTGGTTTTGACGAGCAGTACTTC.

About this clonotype: This CDR3 fails to terminate in the conserved phenylalanine or tryptophan, so it likely reflects a read error. The chain employs TRBV4-1 and TRBJ1-5, with 9 positions matching TRBD1. Losses at the gene ends were 2 bases for V and 6 bases for J; bases not matched to a gene: 5. CDR1 is MGHRA and CDR2 is YSYEKL in the germline V gene. The CDR3 loop spans 15 amino acids. The CDR3 here is CASSQQDRGSQPQHL. In DNA, the CDR3 is TGCGCCAGCAGCCAACAAGACAGGGGGAGTCAGCCCCAGCATCTT.

With respect to this clonotype: Sequence at one end of the junction differs from germline and may be a read error. The J gene is TRBJ2-7, the V gene TRBV11-2; perhaps TRBD2 as D (5 bases). This CDR3 comprises 15 residues. CDR1 and CDR2 from the germline V gene are SGHAT and FQNNGV. The CDR3 nucleotides read TGTACCAGCAGCTTTGTTTCTGGGAGCTCCTACGAGCAGTACTTC. Translated: CTSSFVSGSSYEQYF. Combining the CDR3 with reference TRBV11-2 and TRBJ2-7 gives the whole variable domain EAGVAQSPRYKIIEKRQSVAFWCNPISGHATLYWYQQILGQGPKLLIQFQNNGVVDDSQLPKDRFSAERLKGVDSTLKIQPAKLEDSAVYLCTSSFVSGSSYEQYFGPGTRLTVT.

In its sample, this clonotype was seen many times. V and J are TRBV6-5 and TRBJ2-3; D is perhaps TRBD1 (6 bases). Trimming removed 5 bases from V and 6 bases from J, with 15 bases in between. The CDR3 is 14 amino acids. Germline V gene lookup returns CDR1 MNHEY and CDR2 SVGAGI. CDR3 in DNA: TGTGCCAGCAGTCTCAGGGGAGCCGCGGATACGCAGTATTTT. It codes for CASSLRGAADTQYF.

This clonotype was seen a few times. The CDR3 DNA follows: TGTGCCAGGAGCCTGGAGGGCCGTGGGGAGCAGTTCTTC. Translated: CARSLEGRGEQFF. The chain carries TRBV11-3 and TRBJ2-1, with D possibly TRBD2 on 6 matching bases. CDR3 length equals 13 residues. Per germline, CDR1 SGHNT and CDR2 YENEEA. Between the trimmed V and J ends, which lost 9 bases and 10 bases, there was a span of 19 bases.

This clonotype was picked up a small number of times. A much bigger clone sits one base away, suggesting this may be a read error. The V call is TRBV7-8, the J call TRBJ1-1, with D possibly matching TRBD1 (6 bases). Per germline, CDR1 SGHVS and CDR2 FQNEAQ. CDR3 size: 13 residues. CDR3 protein: CVSSRKQGTEAFF. CDR3 DNA: TGTGTCAGCAGCCGCAAACAGGGCACTGAAGCTTTCTTT.

This clonotype was seen a few times. A single base separates this from a much larger clone, so it may be a read error. The V call is TRBV6-2 or TRBV6-3, the J call TRBJ1-5; unclear D gene. The CDR3 contains 14 residues. Germline V gene data show CDR1 as MNHEY and CDR2 as SVGEGT. This CDR3 reads CVSSRAGSNQPQHF. In DNA, the CDR3 is TGTGTCAGCAGTAGGGCAGGCAGCAATCAGCCCCAGCATTTT.

In this sample, this clonotype turned up once. A read error may be the cause here, since a much bigger clone is one base away. CDR3 bases: TGTGCCAACAGCTCCGGGACAGGGATGAAGAAACTGTTTTTT. Residues: CANSSGTGMKKLFF. The chain employs TRBV7-9 and TRBJ1-4; 9 nucleotides match TRBD1. CDR1 is SEHNR and CDR2 is FQNEAQ in the germline V gene (reference sequence). The CDR3 is 14 amino acids.

This clonotype occurred a few times. In DNA, the CDR3 is TGCAGTGCTCAGATATGGGACAGCTCCACAGATACGCAGTATTTT. This encodes CSAQIWDSSTDTQYF. The chain has TRBV20-1 and TRBJ2-3, with 7 bases matching TRBD1. Trimming removed 5 bases from V and 2 bases from J; junction bases left unmatched: 10. Germline V gene sequence: CDR1 DFQATT, CDR2 SNEGSKA (reference sequence). The length of the CDR3 is 15 residues.

As concerns this clonotype: One end of the junction fails to match germline, which may point to a read error. The chain employs TRBV5-1 and TRBJ1-5, with D tentatively TRBD1 (6 bases). CDR1 is SGHRS and CDR2 is YFSETQ in the germline V gene. The CDR3 has 15 amino acids. CDR3 protein: CANSETGGQGQPQHF. CDR3 coding DNA: TGCGCCAACAGCGAGACGGGGGGGCAAGGTCAGCCCCAGCATTTT.

This clonotype was recorded many times. The rearrangement links TRBV6-2 or TRBV6-3 to TRBJ2-2; the D is unclear. CDR1 is MNHEY, CDR2 SVGEGT, per germline. The CDR3 is 15 amino acids. V shed 0 bases and J shed 6 bases, with 11 bases lying between them. The CDR3 DNA is TGTGCCAGCAGTTACTCCAGTGGAAGGGCCGGGGAGCTGTTTTTT. The encoded protein is CASSYSSGRAGELFF.

As for this clonotype: One end of the junction does not line up with germline, which may come from a read error. The V call is TRBV11-2, the J call TRBJ2-7; possible D gene TRBD1, 5 bases. CDR3 length: 14 amino acids. Looked up from germline, CDR1 is SGHAT and CDR2 is FQNNGV. The CDR3 protein is CASSRQGGPYERYF. CDR3 DNA: TGTGCCAGCAGCCGTCAGGGCGGCCCCTACGAGCGGTACTTC.

The genes are TRBV4-1 and TRBJ1-2; D is unresolved. The CDR3 length is 14 residues. V was trimmed by 2 bases and J by 8 bases, leaving 15 bases between them. From germline, CDR1 is MGHRA and CDR2 YSYEKL. The CDR3 spells CASSQHVPGRGYTF. For the CDR3, the DNA is TGCGCCAGCAGCCAACATGTGCCGGGCAGAGGCTACACCTTC.

Of note for this clonotype: A junction boundary mismatches the germline segment, possibly from a read error. This chain uses TRBV28 with TRBJ2-1; maybe TRBD2 (6 bases). CDR1 MDHEN and CDR2 SYDVKM come from the germline V gene. The CDR3 totals 22 residues. The CDR3 DNA follows: TGTGCCAGCAGTCCCCGCCTACCGACTCTGGCCCTGCCGGGACTGATATACAATGAGGAGTTCTTC. Amino acids: CASSPRLPTLALPGLIYNEEFF.

This clonotype was picked up many times. The J gene is TRBJ2-7, the V gene TRBV7-8; 7 nucleotides agree with TRBD1. V shed 5 bases and J 2 bases; nucleotides not matched to a gene: 9. Germline CDR1 is SGHVS and CDR2 is FQNEAQ. The CDR3 has 15 residues. CDR3 coding DNA: TGTGCCAGCAGCCTCCGGGACAGAAGAACCTACGAGCAGTACTTC. Translated, it gives CASSLRDRRTYEQYF.

This clonotype is a singleton in its sample. One base away lies a much larger clone, so this may be a sequencing read error. V usage is TRBV12-3 or TRBV12-4 and J usage is TRBJ1-5; maybe TRBD1 (6 bases). The CDR3 totals 14 residues. The CDR3 protein is CANSKQGFNQPQHF. CDR3 bases: TGTGCCAACAGTAAACAGGGCTTCAATCAGCCCCAGCATTTT.

V usage is TRBV19 and J usage is TRBJ2-1, with TRBD1 identical over 7 bases. The CDR3 sequence is 15 residues long. The germline gives CDR1 LNHDA, CDR2 SQIVND (reference sequence). Trimming took 5 bases from V and 8 from J; bases not matched to a gene: 12. CDR3 amino acids: CASSSHRGMSHEQFF. The CDR3 coding sequence is TGTGCCAGTAGTTCGCACAGGGGAATGTCCCATGAGCAGTTCTTC.

With regard to this clonotype: Sequence at one end of the junction differs from germline and may be a read error. The rearrangement joins TRBV7-9 to TRBJ2-5, with D possibly TRBD2 on 6 matching bases. The CDR3 has 13 residues. Germline V gene lookup returns CDR1 SEHNR and CDR2 FQNEAQ (reference sequence). This chain's CDR3 is CASSLGGGETHYF. Written as DNA, the CDR3 is TGTGCCAGCAGCTTAGGGGGAGGAGAGACCCACTACTTC.

This clonotype showed up many times. The V and J genes are TRBV6-5 and TRBJ2-2, with 14 bases lining up with TRBD2. The trim removed 6 bases at V and 5 bases at J, leaving 5 bases unmatched. CDR3 length: 16 residues. The germline CDR1 and CDR2 sequences are MNHEY and SVGAGI. The CDR3 region has the DNA TGTGCCAGCAGACCAGGGACTAGCGGGGGTACCGGGGAGCTGTTTTTT. This sequence encodes CASRPGTSGGTGELFF.

Note on this clonotype: A clone one base away is much larger, so this may be a read error. This sequence joins TRBV20-1 and TRBJ2-1, with TRBD2 matching over 9 bases. This CDR3 comprises 18 residues. Per germline, CDR1 DFQATT and CDR2 SNEGSKA (reference sequence). CDR3 residues: CSARDREREVLRDNEQIF. DNA of the CDR3: TGCAGTGCTAGAGATCGTGAGCGGGAGGTCCTTCGGGACAATGAGCAGATCTTC.

Turning to this clonotype: Germline is not matched at one junction end, which may reflect a read error. The rearrangement links TRBV28 to TRBJ1-1; 7 nucleotides match TRBD1. The CDR3 is made up of 15 amino acids. CDR1 MDHEN and CDR2 SYDVKM come from the germline V gene. The CDR3 region has the DNA TGTGCCATCAGTTTGCGGGGACAGAAAAACACTGAAGCTTTCTTT. Translated, it gives CAISLRGQKNTEAFF.